A selection of T cell receptor beta chains follows, all from one sample in a study of blood T cell repertoires in COVID-19. Profiled with immunoSEQ multiplex PCR; TCRdb holds only in-frame clones, not every one. Here the sample spans roughly 330,000 clones, approximately 88% being singletons. The sample was PBMCs or T cells enriched from blood (not recorded which). Every receptor here comes from a man younger than 40 who had recovered from COVID-19. Both conserved end residues are part of each CDR3. The order of the fields is clone size, J gene, V gene, D gene, CDR3 protein, CDR3 DNA. A D gene is named only where the DNA matches it firmly. Expanded clones get a size class; other rows say once, few or many, or leave the size out.

clone size: NA
J gene: TRBJ2-2
V gene: TRBV5-1
D gene: TRBD1
CDR3 protein: CASSVDRGNTGELFF
CDR3 DNA: TGCGCCAGCAGCGTCGACAGGGGGAACACCGGGGAGCTGTTTTTT

clone size: NA
J gene: TRBJ2-5
V gene: TRBV6-5
D gene: NA
CDR3 protein: CASSDTRQETQYF
CDR3 DNA: TGTGCCAGTTCTGACACTCGACAAGAGACCCAGTACTTC

clone size: NA
J gene: TRBJ2-7
V gene: TRBV6-5
D gene: NA
CDR3 protein: CATFGYEQYF
CDR3 DNA: TGTGCCACCTTCGGGTACGAGCAGTACTTC

clone size: NA
J gene: TRBJ1-2
V gene: TRBV6-5
D gene: NA
CDR3 protein: CASSYWIQVYYGYTF
CDR3 DNA: TGTGCCAGCAGTTACTGGATTCAGGTATACTATGGCTACACCTTC

clone size: NA
J gene: TRBJ1-6
V gene: TRBV6-6
D gene: NA
CDR3 protein: CASRDIYNSPLHF
CDR3 DNA: TGTGCCAGCAGAGACATTTATAATTCACCCCTCCACTTT

clone size: NA
J gene: TRBJ2-5
V gene: TRBV4-1
D gene: NA
CDR3 protein: CASSQGPSMETQYF
CDR3 DNA: TGCGCCAGCAGCCAAGGGCCTAGCATGGAGACCCAGTACTTC

clone size: NA
J gene: TRBJ2-7
V gene: TRBV7-6
D gene: TRBD2
CDR3 protein: CASSPAGGYEQYF
CDR3 DNA: TGTGCCAGCAGCCCTGCGGGGGGTTACGAGCAGTACTTC

clone size: NA
J gene: TRBJ1-4
V gene: TRBV28
D gene: TRBD1
CDR3 protein: CASSPPTGANEKLFF
CDR3 DNA: TGTGCCAGCAGTCCACCGACAGGGGCTAATGAAAAACTGTTTTTT

clone size: NA
J gene: TRBJ2-7
V gene: TRBV9
D gene: TRBD2
CDR3 protein: CASSFGTSPYEQYF
CDR3 DNA: TGTGCCAGCAGCTTCGGGACTAGCCCCTACGAGCAGTACTTC

clone size: NA
J gene: TRBJ2-3
V gene: TRBV9
D gene: TRBD2
CDR3 protein: CASSYGAGGGTDTQYF
CDR3 DNA: TGTGCCAGCAGCTATGGAGCGGGGGGTGGAACAGATACGCAGTATTTT

clone size: NA
J gene: TRBJ2-2
V gene: TRBV13
D gene: TRBD2
CDR3 protein: CASSLALAGGSNTGELFF
CDR3 DNA: TGTGCCAGCAGTTTAGCACTAGCGGGGGGGTCGAACACCGGGGAGCTGTTTTTT

clone size: once
J gene: TRBJ2-7
V gene: TRBV9
D gene: TRBD1
CDR3 protein: CASSVTGAYEQYF
CDR3 DNA: TGTGCCAGCAGCGTGACAGGGGCCTACGAGCAGTACTTT

clone size: NA
J gene: TRBJ2-1
V gene: TRBV10-1
D gene: TRBD2
CDR3 protein: CASRAAGDNEQFF
CDR3 DNA: TGCGCCAGCAGGGCGGCGGGGGACAATGAGCAGTTCTTC

clone size: NA
J gene: TRBJ1-1
V gene: TRBV19
D gene: NA
CDR3 protein: CASSPGNTEAFF
CDR3 DNA: TGTGCCAGTTCCCCCGGGAACACTGAAGCTTTCTTT

clone size: NA
J gene: TRBJ1-1
V gene: TRBV2
D gene: NA
CDR3 protein: CASTSRTEAFF
CDR3 DNA: TGTGCCAGCACCTCGAGGACTGAAGCTTTCTTT

clone size: NA
J gene: TRBJ1-2
V gene: TRBV3-1/TRBV3-2
D gene: TRBD1
CDR3 protein: CASSQQGVGYGYTF
CDR3 DNA: TGTGCCAGCAGCCAACAGGGGGTTGGCTATGGCTACACCTTC

clone size: NA
J gene: TRBJ2-5
V gene: TRBV3-1/TRBV3-2
D gene: TRBD2
CDR3 protein: CASSQVGGLETQYF
CDR3 DNA: TGTGCCAGCAGCCAAGTGGGGGGGTTGGAGACCCAGTACTTC

clone size: NA
J gene: TRBJ2-3
V gene: TRBV3-1/TRBV3-2
D gene: NA
CDR3 protein: CASSQGASSTDTQYF
CDR3 DNA: TGTGCCAGCAGCCAAGGGGCCTCTAGCACAGATACGCAGTATTTT

clone size: NA
J gene: TRBJ2-5
V gene: TRBV18
D gene: TRBD2
CDR3 protein: CASSLAGKETQYF
CDR3 DNA: TGTGCCAGCTCACTAGCGGGGAAAGAGACCCAGTACTTC

clone size: NA
J gene: TRBJ1-6
V gene: TRBV4-1
D gene: NA
CDR3 protein: CASSQGQENSPLHF
CDR3 DNA: TGCGCCAGCAGCCAAGGACAGGAGAATTCACCCCTCCACTTT

clone size: NA
J gene: TRBJ2-2
V gene: TRBV27
D gene: TRBD1
CDR3 protein: CASSFNPGGTGELFF
CDR3 DNA: TGTGCCAGCAGTTTTAACCCAGGGGGCACCGGGGAGCTGTTTTTT

clone size: NA
J gene: TRBJ1-2
V gene: TRBV29-1
D gene: TRBD1
CDR3 protein: CSVVGQSYGYTF
CDR3 DNA: TGCAGCGTCGTGGGACAGTCCTATGGCTACACCTTC

clone size: NA
J gene: TRBJ2-7
V gene: TRBV19
D gene: TRBD1
CDR3 protein: CASSMGTGRTYEQYF
CDR3 DNA: TGTGCCAGTAGTATGGGGACAGGGAGGACCTACGAGCAGTACTTC

clone size: NA
J gene: TRBJ1-2
V gene: TRBV4-1
D gene: TRBD1
CDR3 protein: CASSPTTGSMGYTF
CDR3 DNA: TGCGCCAGCAGCCCGACGACAGGGTCTATGGGCTACACCTTC

clone size: NA
J gene: TRBJ1-1
V gene: TRBV10-3
D gene: TRBD1
CDR3 protein: CAISEPGQVNTEAFF
CDR3 DNA: TGTGCCATCAGTGAGCCGGGACAGGTGAACACTGAAGCTTTCTTT

clone size: NA
J gene: TRBJ1-6
V gene: TRBV7-9
D gene: NA
CDR3 protein: CASSRTSRVSSPLHF
CDR3 DNA: TGTGCCAGCAGCAGAACCAGCAGGGTTTCCTCACCCCTCCACTTT

clone size: NA
J gene: TRBJ2-3
V gene: TRBV10-3
D gene: NA
CDR3 protein: CASAGLGTDTQYF
CDR3 DNA: TGTGCCTCTGCGGGTTTAGGCACAGATACGCAGTATTTT

clone size: NA
J gene: TRBJ2-7
V gene: TRBV5-8
D gene: NA
CDR3 protein: CASSWFRDYEQYF
CDR3 DNA: TGTGCCAGCAGCTGGTTCAGGGACTACGAGCAGTACTTC

clone size: NA
J gene: TRBJ2-5
V gene: TRBV5-1
D gene: TRBD1
CDR3 protein: CASRGTGAETQYF
CDR3 DNA: TGCGCCAGCAGGGGAACAGGGGCTGAGACCCAGTACTTC

clone size: NA
J gene: TRBJ2-1
V gene: TRBV25-1
D gene: NA
CDR3 protein: CASSEPGGNEQFF
CDR3 DNA: TGTGCCAGCAGTGAGCCTGGGGGGAATGAGCAGTTCTTC

clone size: NA
J gene: TRBJ1-2
V gene: TRBV2
D gene: TRBD1
CDR3 protein: CASSADRGGGGYTF
CDR3 DNA: TGTGCCAGCAGCGCCGACAGGGGCGGCGGCGGCTACACCTTC

clone size: few
J gene: TRBJ2-1
V gene: TRBV11-3
D gene: TRBD2
CDR3 protein: CASSPGLAGGPNYNEQFF
CDR3 DNA: TGTGCCAGCAGCCCAGGACTAGCGGGGGGGCCCAACTACAATGAGCAGTTCTTC

clone size: NA
J gene: TRBJ2-1
V gene: TRBV28
D gene: NA
CDR3 protein: CASSLWGARYNEQFF
CDR3 DNA: TGTGCCAGCAGTTTATGGGGGGCGCGATACAATGAGCAGTTCTTC

clone size: NA
J gene: TRBJ2-2
V gene: TRBV10-3
D gene: NA
CDR3 protein: CAISESEGTGELFF
CDR3 DNA: TGTGCCATCAGTGAGTCGGAGGGCACCGGGGAGCTGTTTTTT

clone size: NA
J gene: TRBJ1-2
V gene: TRBV2
D gene: TRBD1
CDR3 protein: CASSEDMGQGTNYGYTF
CDR3 DNA: TGTGCCAGCAGTGAAGATATGGGACAGGGAACTAACTATGGCTACACCTTC

clone size: NA
J gene: TRBJ1-1
V gene: TRBV5-4
D gene: NA
CDR3 protein: CASSLAGSGMNTEAFF
CDR3 DNA: TGTGCCAGCAGCTTGGCCGGCTCAGGCATGAACACTGAAGCTTTCTTT

clone size: NA
J gene: TRBJ2-7
V gene: TRBV5-4
D gene: NA
CDR3 protein: CASSVAGNWQYF
CDR3 DNA: TGTGCCAGCAGCGTGGCGGGGAATTGGCAGTACTTC

clone size: NA
J gene: TRBJ1-5
V gene: TRBV4-1
D gene: TRBD1
CDR3 protein: CASSQAGQGSNQPQHF
CDR3 DNA: TGCGCCAGCAGCCAAGCGGGACAGGGTAGCAATCAGCCCCAGCATTTT

clone size: NA
J gene: TRBJ2-6
V gene: TRBV19
D gene: NA
CDR3 protein: CASRTGANVLTF
CDR3 DNA: TGTGCCAGCAGGACTGGGGCCAACGTCCTGACTTTC

clone size: NA
J gene: TRBJ1-5
V gene: TRBV3-1/TRBV3-2
D gene: NA
CDR3 protein: CASSRSWGGNWGSESNQPQHF
CDR3 DNA: TGTGCCAGCAGCCGCTCCTGGGGGGGGAATTGGGGCTCGGAGAGCAATCAGCCCCAGCATTTT

clone size: once
J gene: TRBJ2-2
V gene: TRBV11-3
D gene: NA
CDR3 protein: CASSWQISSGELFF
CDR3 DNA: TGTGCCAGCAGCTGGCAGATAAGTTCCGGGGAGCTGTTTTTT

clone size: NA
J gene: TRBJ2-2
V gene: TRBV28
D gene: NA
CDR3 protein: CASSPTGELFF
CDR3 DNA: TGTGCCAGCAGTCCTACCGGGGAGCTGTTTTTT

clone size: NA
J gene: TRBJ2-7
V gene: TRBV19
D gene: TRBD1
CDR3 protein: CASSPGQGAFYEQYF
CDR3 DNA: TGTGCCAGTAGTCCAGGACAGGGGGCTTTCTACGAGCAGTACTTC

clone size: NA
J gene: TRBJ1-2
V gene: TRBV6-1
D gene: NA
CDR3 protein: CASSEAGTWGNYGYTF
CDR3 DNA: TGTGCCAGCAGTGAAGCGGGGACTTGGGGGAACTATGGCTACACCTTC

clone size: once
J gene: TRBJ2-7
V gene: TRBV27
D gene: NA
CDR3 protein: CASSAYEQYF
CDR3 DNA: TGTGCCAGCTCAGCCTACGAGCAGTACTTC

clone size: NA
J gene: TRBJ1-1
V gene: TRBV5-1
D gene: TRBD1
CDR3 protein: CASSLTHRGTEAFF
CDR3 DNA: TGCGCCAGCAGCTTGACCCACAGGGGCACTGAAGCTTTCTTT

clone size: NA
J gene: TRBJ2-7
V gene: TRBV2
D gene: TRBD2
CDR3 protein: CASSALAGTYEQYF
CDR3 DNA: TGTGCCAGCAGTGCTTTAGCGGGGACCTACGAGCAGTACTTC

clone size: NA
J gene: TRBJ1-5
V gene: TRBV28
D gene: NA
CDR3 protein: CASSHPKTVYSNQPQHF
CDR3 DNA: TGTGCCAGCAGTCATCCCAAGACAGTATATAGCAATCAGCCCCAGCATTTT

clone size: NA
J gene: TRBJ2-5
V gene: TRBV5-3
D gene: TRBD1
CDR3 protein: CAPSPGQGPETQYF
CDR3 DNA: TGTGCCCCTAGTCCGGGACAGGGACCAGAGACCCAGTACTTC

clone size: NA
J gene: TRBJ1-1
V gene: TRBV7-9
D gene: TRBD1
CDR3 protein: CASSLGPGQGATEAFF
CDR3 DNA: TGTGCCAGCAGCTTAGGGCCCGGGCAGGGGGCCACTGAAGCTTTCTTT

clone size: NA
J gene: TRBJ2-7
V gene: TRBV6-2/TRBV6-3
D gene: NA
CDR3 protein: CASSYSIDSPLEQYF
CDR3 DNA: TGTGCCAGCAGTTACTCGATAGACAGTCCTTTGGAGCAGTACTTC

clone size: NA
J gene: TRBJ1-1
V gene: TRBV7-9
D gene: NA
CDR3 protein: CASSPKTHPNTEAFF
CDR3 DNA: TGTGCCAGCAGCCCGAAGACTCACCCGAACACTGAAGCTTTCTTT

clone size: few
J gene: TRBJ2-3
V gene: TRBV4-2
D gene: TRBD2
CDR3 protein: CASSQDRASGADTQYF
CDR3 DNA: TGTGCCAGCAGCCAAGATCGGGCTAGCGGGGCAGATACGCAGTATTTT